This T cell receptor (beta chain) was identified in a study of blood T cell repertoires in COVID-19. About the study: COVID-19 samples, acute and convalescent, were from the United States, Italy and Spain. PBMCs, B-cell-depleted T cells, or T cells were the source of the cDNA or gDNA that made up the material.

Methods used by the authors: Amplified reference gene primers provided the basis for estimating nucleated cell counts. The assay was immunoSEQ multiplex PCR, and TCRdb's table has in-frame clones only and misses some. V, J and clone size are taken as reported in that table, and D and trimming were inferred from the DNA itself. The sample yields 30,000 to 40,000 clones, 80% seen once. The length of the CDR3 is 14 residues. V lost 4 bases and J 1 base, leaving 10 bases between the germline ends. Germline CDR1 SGHRS, CDR2 YFSETQ. The material sequenced was peripheral blood. The clonotype was recovered from a woman in her 70s with acute or convalescent COVID-19. The chain joins TRBV5-1 to TRBJ2-3; D call uncertain. CDR3 sequence reads: CASSPNVGTDTQYF. DNA of the CDR3: TGCGCCAGCAGCCCCAACGTAGGCACAGATACGCAGTATTTT.